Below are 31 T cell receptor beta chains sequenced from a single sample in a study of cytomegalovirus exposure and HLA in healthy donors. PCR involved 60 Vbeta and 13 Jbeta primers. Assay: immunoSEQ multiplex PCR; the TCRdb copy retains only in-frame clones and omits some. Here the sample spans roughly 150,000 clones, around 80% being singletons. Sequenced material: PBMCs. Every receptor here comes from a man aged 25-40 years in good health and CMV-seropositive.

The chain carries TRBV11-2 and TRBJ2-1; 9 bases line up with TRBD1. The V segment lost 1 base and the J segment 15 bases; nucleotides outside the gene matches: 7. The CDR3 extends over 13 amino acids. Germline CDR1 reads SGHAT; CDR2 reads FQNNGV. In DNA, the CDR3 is TGTGCCAGCAGCTTAGGCTCGGGGACAGGGCCGTTCTTC. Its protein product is CASSLGSGTGPFF.

CDR3 DNA sequence: TGTGCCAGCAGCTTAAAATTGGGACAGGGAAACCGGGAGCAGTACTTC. This gives the protein CASSLKLGQGNREQYF. This chain connects TRBV7-2 to TRBJ2-7; 9 nucleotides agree with TRBD1. The CDR3 is made up of 16 amino acids. The germline gives CDR1 SGHTA, CDR2 FQGNSA. J lost 7 bases, V lost 2 bases, and 12 bases had no gene match.

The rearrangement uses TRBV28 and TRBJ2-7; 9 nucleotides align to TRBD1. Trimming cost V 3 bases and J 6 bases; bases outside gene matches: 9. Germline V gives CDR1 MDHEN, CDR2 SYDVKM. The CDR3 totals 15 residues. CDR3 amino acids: CASSLIGTGLPEQYF. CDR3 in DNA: TGTGCCAGCAGTTTGATAGGGACAGGGTTGCCCGAGCAGTACTTC.

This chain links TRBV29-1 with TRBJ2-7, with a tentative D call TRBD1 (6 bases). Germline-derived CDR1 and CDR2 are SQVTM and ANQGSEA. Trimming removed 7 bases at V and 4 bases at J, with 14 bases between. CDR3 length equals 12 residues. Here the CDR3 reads CSARMTGYEQYF. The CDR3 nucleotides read TGCAGCGCCAGAATGACAGGATACGAGCAGTACTTC.

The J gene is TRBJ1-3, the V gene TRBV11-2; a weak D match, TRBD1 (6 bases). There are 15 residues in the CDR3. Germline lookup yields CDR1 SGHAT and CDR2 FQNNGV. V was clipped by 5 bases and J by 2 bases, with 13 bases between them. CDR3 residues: CASSPWTDTGNTIYF. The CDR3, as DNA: TGTGCCAGCAGCCCATGGACAGACACTGGAAACACCATATATTTT.

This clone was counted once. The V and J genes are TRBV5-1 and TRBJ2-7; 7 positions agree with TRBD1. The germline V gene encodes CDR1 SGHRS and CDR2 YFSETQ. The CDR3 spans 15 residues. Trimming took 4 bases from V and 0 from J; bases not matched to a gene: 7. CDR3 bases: TGCGCCAGCAGCGTAGGGGACAGCCGCTCCTACGAGCAGTACTTC. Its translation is CASSVGDSRSYEQYF.

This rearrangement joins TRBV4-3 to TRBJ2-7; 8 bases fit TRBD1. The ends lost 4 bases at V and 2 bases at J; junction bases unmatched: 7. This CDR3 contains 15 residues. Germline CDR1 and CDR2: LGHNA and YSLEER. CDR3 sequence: CASSRGPGQAYEQYF. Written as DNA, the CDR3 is TGCGCCAGCAGCCGAGGGCCGGGACAGGCCTACGAGCAGTACTTC.

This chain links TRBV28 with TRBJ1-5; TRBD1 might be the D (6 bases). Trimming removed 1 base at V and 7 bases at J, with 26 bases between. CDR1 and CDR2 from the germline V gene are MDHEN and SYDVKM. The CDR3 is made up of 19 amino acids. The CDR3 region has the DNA TGTGCCAGCAGTTTATACCCCATACAGGGATCATCCGCCTGGCAGCCCCAGCATTTT. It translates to CASSLYPIQGSSAWQPQHF.

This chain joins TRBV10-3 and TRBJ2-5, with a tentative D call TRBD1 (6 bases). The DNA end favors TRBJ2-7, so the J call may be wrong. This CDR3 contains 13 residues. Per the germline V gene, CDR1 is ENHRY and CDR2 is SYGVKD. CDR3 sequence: CAIRRQETYEQYF. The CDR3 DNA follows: TGTGCCATCAGACGACAGGAAACCTACGAGCAGTACTTC.

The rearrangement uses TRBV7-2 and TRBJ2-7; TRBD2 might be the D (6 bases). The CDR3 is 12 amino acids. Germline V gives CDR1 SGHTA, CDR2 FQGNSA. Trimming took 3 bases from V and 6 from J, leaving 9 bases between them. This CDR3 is CASSLDYFEQYF. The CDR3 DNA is TGTGCCAGCAGCTTGGACTACTTCGAGCAGTACTTC.

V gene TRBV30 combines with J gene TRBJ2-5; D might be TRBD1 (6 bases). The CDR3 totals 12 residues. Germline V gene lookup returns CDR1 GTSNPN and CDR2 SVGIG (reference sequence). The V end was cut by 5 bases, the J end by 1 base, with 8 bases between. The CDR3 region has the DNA TGTGCCTGGGGACAGACCCAAGAGACCCAGTACTTC. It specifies CAWGQTQETQYF.

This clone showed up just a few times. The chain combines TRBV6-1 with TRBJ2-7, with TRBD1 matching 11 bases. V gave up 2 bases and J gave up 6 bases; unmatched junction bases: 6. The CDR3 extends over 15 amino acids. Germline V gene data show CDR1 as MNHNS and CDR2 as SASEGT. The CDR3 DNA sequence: TGTGCCAGCAGTGAAATTGGGACAGGGGGGACCGAGCAGTACTTC. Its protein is CASSEIGTGGTEQYF.

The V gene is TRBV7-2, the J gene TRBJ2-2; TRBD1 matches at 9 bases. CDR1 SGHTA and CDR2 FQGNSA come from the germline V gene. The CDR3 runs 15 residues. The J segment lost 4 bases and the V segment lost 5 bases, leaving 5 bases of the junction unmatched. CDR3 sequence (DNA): TGTGCCAGCAGCCACAGGGGGCATGTCACCGGGGAGCTGTTTTTT. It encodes CASSHRGHVTGELFF.

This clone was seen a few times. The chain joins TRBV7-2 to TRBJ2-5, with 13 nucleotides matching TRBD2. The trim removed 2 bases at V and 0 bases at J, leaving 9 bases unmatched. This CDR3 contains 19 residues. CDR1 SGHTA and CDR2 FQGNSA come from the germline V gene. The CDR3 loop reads CASSLHRLAGGQYQETQYF. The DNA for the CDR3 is TGTGCCAGCAGCTTACACAGACTAGCGGGAGGCCAGTACCAAGAGACCCAGTACTTC.

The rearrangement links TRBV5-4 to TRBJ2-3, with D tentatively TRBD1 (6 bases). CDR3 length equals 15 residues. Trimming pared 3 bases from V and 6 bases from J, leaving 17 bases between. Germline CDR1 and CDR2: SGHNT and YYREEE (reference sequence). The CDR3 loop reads CASSSPGQQHDTQYF. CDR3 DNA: TGTGCCAGCAGCTCTCCGGGACAACAACACGATACGCAGTATTTT.

The chain's CDR3 is CASRQGNSNQPQHF. The DNA for the CDR3 is TGTGCCAGCAGACAGGGGAACTCCAATCAGCCCCAGCATTTT. This sequence joins TRBV28 and TRBJ1-5; 7 bases line up with TRBD1. The V and J ends lost 6 bases and 3 bases, in that order; junction bases with no gene match: 5. Germline assignment: CDR1 MDHEN and CDR2 SYDVKM. The CDR3 runs to 14 residues. Filled out from reference TRBV28 and TRBJ1-5, the complete variable domain reads DVKVTQSSRYLVKRTGEKVFLECVQDMDHENMFWYRQDPGLGLRLIYFSYDVKMKEKGDIPEGYSVSREKKERFSLILESASTNQTSMYLCASRQGNSNQPQHFGDGTRLSIL.

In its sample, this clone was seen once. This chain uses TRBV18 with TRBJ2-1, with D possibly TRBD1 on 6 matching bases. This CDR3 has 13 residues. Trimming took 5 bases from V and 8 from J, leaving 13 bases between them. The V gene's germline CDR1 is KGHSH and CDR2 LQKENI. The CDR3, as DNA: TGTGCCAGCTCAGGGGGCGCCTGGGATGAGCAGTTCTTC. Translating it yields CASSGGAWDEQFF.

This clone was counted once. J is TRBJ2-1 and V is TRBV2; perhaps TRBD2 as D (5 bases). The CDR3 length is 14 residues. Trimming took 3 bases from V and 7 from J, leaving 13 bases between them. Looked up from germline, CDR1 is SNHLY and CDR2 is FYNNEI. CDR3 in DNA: TGTGCCAGCAGTGAGGTAGCGTCAGTAAATGAGCAGTTCTTC. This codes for CASSEVASVNEQFF.

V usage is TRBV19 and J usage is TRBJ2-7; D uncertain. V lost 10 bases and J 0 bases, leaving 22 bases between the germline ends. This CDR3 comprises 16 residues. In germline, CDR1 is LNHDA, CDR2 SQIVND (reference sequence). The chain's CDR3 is CANLVQAGSLSYEQYF. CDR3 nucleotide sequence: TGTGCCAACCTCGTCCAGGCAGGCTCCCTCTCCTACGAGCAGTACTTC.

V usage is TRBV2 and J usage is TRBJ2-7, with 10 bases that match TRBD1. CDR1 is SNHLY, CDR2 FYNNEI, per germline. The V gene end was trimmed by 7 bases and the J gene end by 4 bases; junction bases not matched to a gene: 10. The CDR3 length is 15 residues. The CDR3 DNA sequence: TGTGCCAGCACCGCCTCTGGGACAGGGGTTTACGAGCAGTACTTC. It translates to CASTASGTGVYEQYF. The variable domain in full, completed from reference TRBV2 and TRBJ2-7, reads EPEVTQTPSHQVTQMGQEVILRCVPISNHLYFYWYRQILGQKVEFLVSFYNNEISEKSEIFDDQFSVERPDGSNFTLKIRSTKLEDSAMYFCASTASGTGVYEQYFGPGTRLTVT.

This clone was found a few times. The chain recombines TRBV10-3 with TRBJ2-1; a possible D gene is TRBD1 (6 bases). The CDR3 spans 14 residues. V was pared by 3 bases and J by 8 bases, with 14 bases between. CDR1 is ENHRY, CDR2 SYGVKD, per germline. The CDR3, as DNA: TGTGCCATCAGTGACTCCTCCCAGGGGCATGAGCAGTTCTTC. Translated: CAISDSSQGHEQFF.

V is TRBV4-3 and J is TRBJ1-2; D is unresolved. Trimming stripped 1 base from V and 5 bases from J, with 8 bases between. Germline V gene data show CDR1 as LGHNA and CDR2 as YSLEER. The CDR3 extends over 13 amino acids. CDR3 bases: TGCGCCAGCAGCCAAGTCCAGACTTATGGCTACACCTTC. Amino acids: CASSQVQTYGYTF.

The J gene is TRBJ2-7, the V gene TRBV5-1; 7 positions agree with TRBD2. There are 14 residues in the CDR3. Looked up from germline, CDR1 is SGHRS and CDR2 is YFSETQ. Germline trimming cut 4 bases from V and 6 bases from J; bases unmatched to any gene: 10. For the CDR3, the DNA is TGCGCCAGCAGCGGGGGGGGATCGGGGGTCGAGCAGTACTTC. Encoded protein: CASSGGGSGVEQYF.

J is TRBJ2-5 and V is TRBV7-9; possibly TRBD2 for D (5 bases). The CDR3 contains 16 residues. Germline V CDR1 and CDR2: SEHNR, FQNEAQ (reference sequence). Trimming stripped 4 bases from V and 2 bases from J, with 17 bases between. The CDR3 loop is CASSSTGLRVQETQYF. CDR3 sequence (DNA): TGTGCCAGCAGCTCCACCGGCTTGAGGGTACAAGAGACCCAGTACTTC.

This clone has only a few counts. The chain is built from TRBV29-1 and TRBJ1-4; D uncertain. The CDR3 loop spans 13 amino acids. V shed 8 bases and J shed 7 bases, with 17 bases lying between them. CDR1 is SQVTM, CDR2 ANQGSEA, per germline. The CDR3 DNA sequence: TGCAGCTTTACTCCGGGGATTGGTGAAAAACTGTTTTTT. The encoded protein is CSFTPGIGEKLFF.

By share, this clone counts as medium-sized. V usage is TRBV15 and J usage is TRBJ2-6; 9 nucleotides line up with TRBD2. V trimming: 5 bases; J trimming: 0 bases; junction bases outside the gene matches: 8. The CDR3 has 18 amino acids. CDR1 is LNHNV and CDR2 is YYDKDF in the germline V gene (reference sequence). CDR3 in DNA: TGTGCCACCAGCGAGGCTAGCGGGGCCGCCTCTGGGGCCAACGTCCTGACTTTC. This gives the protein CATSEASGAASGANVLTF.

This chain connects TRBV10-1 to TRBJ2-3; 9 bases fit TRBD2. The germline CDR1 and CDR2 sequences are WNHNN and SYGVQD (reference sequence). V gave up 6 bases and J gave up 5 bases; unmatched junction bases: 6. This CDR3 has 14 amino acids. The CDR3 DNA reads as TGCGCCAGCAGGGCTAGCGGGGTAGGAGATACGCAGTATTTT. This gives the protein CASRASGVGDTQYF.

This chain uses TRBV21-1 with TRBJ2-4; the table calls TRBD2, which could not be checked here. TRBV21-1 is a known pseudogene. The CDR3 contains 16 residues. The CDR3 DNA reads TGTGCCAGCAGCTTCACCCGCGAGGGAGTAAAAAACATTCAGTACTTC. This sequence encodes CASSFTREGVKNIQYF.

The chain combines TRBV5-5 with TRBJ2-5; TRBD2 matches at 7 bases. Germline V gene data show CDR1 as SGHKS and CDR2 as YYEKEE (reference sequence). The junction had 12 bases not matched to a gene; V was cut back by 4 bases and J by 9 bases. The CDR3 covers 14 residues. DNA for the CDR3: TGTGCCAGCAGCCCGGGGGGAGTCTTTAGGGCCCAGTACTTC. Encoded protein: CASSPGGVFRAQYF.

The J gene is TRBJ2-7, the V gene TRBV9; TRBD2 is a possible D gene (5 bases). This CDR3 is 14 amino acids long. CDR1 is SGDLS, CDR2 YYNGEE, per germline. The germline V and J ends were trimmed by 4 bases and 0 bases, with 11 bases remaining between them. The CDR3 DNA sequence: TGTGCCAGCAGCCAGGCCGCGGGCTCCTACGAGCAGTACTTC. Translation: CASSQAAGSYEQYF.

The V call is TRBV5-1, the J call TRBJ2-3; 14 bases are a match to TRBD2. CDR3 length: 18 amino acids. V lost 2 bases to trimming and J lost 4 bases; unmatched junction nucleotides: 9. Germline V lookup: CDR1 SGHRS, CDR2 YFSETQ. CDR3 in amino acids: CASSLRLAGGPQADTQYF. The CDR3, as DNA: TGCGCCAGCAGCTTACGACTAGCGGGAGGGCCCCAGGCAGATACGCAGTATTTT.